These T cell receptor beta chains were read from a single sample in a study of technical replicates of blood from a few donors. Only in-frame clones appear in the TCRdb table, and some are missing; sequencing was by immunoSEQ multiplex PCR. The repertoire holds approximately 76,000 clones, with roughly nine tenths as singletons. Sequenced input: T cells isolated from PBMCs. The source is a human donor in good health. Each CDR3 is given with its conserved first and last residue. D genes are given only for firm matches. Rows give clone size only sometimes, using once, few, many, or a class for an expanded clone.

v_call,j_call,d_call,clone_size,cdr3_length,cdr3_aa,cdr3_nt
TRBV12-5,TRBJ2-2,NA,few,16,CASGGRRLENTGELFF,TGTGCTAGTGGTGGGCGGAGACTAGAGAACACCGGGGAGCTGTTTTTT
TRBV18,TRBJ1-1,NA,NA,14,CASSPLRGRTEAFF,TGTGCCAGCTCACCTCTTCGGGGGAGGACTGAAGCTTTCTTT
TRBV25-1,TRBJ1-1,NA,NA,15,CASSRGVGFGTEAFF,TGTGCCAGCAGCAGGGGCGTGGGGTTTGGGACTGAAGCTTTCTTT
TRBV10-2,TRBJ1-4,NA,NA,14,CATNPGIVNEKLFF,TGCGCCACTAATCCAGGGATCGTTAACGAAAAACTGTTTTTT
TRBV25-1,TRBJ2-7,TRBD2,NA,14,CASSGGRETYEQYF,TGTGCCAGCAGTGGGGGGAGGGAAACCTACGAGCAGTACTTC
TRBV27,TRBJ1-1,TRBD1,NA,13,CASSLSWDREAFF,TGTGCCAGCAGTTTGTCGTGGGACAGGGAAGCTTTCTTT
TRBV27,TRBJ1-2,NA,NA,12,CASSFLDYGYTF,TGTGCCAGCAGTTTCTTAGACTATGGCTACACCTTC
TRBV7-9,TRBJ2-7,TRBD2,NA,15,CASSPEAGGAYEQYF,TGTGCCAGCAGCCCAGAGGCGGGGGGGGCCTACGAGCAGTACTTC
TRBV5-4,TRBJ1-1,TRBD1,NA,15,CASSFYDRGETEAFF,TGTGCCAGCAGCTTCTATGACAGGGGGGAAACTGAAGCTTTCTTT
TRBV11-3,TRBJ2-2,NA,NA,15,CASSLRGSPIGELFF,TGTGCCAGCAGCTTACGGGGGTCCCCCATCGGGGAGCTGTTTTTT
TRBV18,TRBJ1-1,NA,NA,14,CASSRDRLNTEAFF,TGTGCCAGCTCACGCGACAGGTTGAACACTGAAGCTTTCTTT
TRBV2,TRBJ2-7,NA,NA,12,CASSEYRVEQYF,TGTGCCAGCAGTGAATACCGGGTGGAGCAGTACTTC
TRBV28,TRBJ2-5,NA,NA,15,CASSLQTRPVETQYF,TGTGCCAGCAGTCTCCAGACTAGGCCCGTAGAGACCCAGTACTTC
TRBV28,TRBJ1-4,TRBD1,NA,14,CASSSGGANEKLFF,TGTGCCAGCAGTTCAGGGGGCGCTAATGAAAAACTGTTTTTT
TRBV6-1,TRBJ2-7,TRBD2,NA,14,CAISKRGASYEQYF,TGTGCCATCTCTAAGCGGGGGGCCTCCTACGAGCAGTACTTC
TRBV7-8,TRBJ2-7,NA,NA,14,CASSLELFALEQYF,TGTGCCAGCAGCTTAGAGTTATTCGCGCTCGAGCAGTACTTC
TRBV25-1,TRBJ2-7,NA,NA,13,CASSEYVDYEQYF,TGTGCCAGCAGTGAATACGTAGACTACGAGCAGTACTTC
TRBV4-1,TRBJ2-3,NA,NA,16,CASSLTGREKTDTQYF,TGCGCCAGCAGCTTAACAGGACGCGAAAAAACAGATACGCAGTATTTT
TRBV2,TRBJ1-6,NA,NA,15,CASSAEGGRNSPLHF,TGTGCCAGCAGTGCGGAGGGTGGGAGGAATTCACCCCTCCACTTT
TRBV18,TRBJ1-1,NA,NA,14,CASQEDYMNTEAFF,TGTGCCAGTCAAGAAGATTACATGAACACTGAAGCTTTCTTT
TRBV6-1,TRBJ2-7,TRBD1,NA,15,CASTRDRDGYYEQYF,TGTGCCAGCACTCGAGACAGGGACGGATACTACGAGCAGTACTTC
TRBV6-1,TRBJ1-2,NA,NA,15,CASKPLSGAFYGYTF,TGTGCCAGCAAGCCTCTAAGTGGAGCATTCTATGGCTACACCTTC
TRBV19,TRBJ1-1,TRBD1,NA,15,CASSSETGYPPEAFF,TGTGCCAGTAGTTCGGAGACAGGGTATCCTCCTGAGGCTTTCTTT
TRBV13,TRBJ1-1,NA,few,13,CASALRGGTEAFF,TGTGCCAGTGCACTAAGGGGTGGCACTGAAGCTTTCTTT
TRBV27,TRBJ2-7,NA,NA,16,CASSVSLGQMSYEQYF,TGTGCCAGCAGCGTCAGTCTCGGACAGATGTCCTACGAGCAGTACTTC
TRBV19,TRBJ2-2,TRBD1,NA,15,CASSIEGTGAGELFF,TGTGCCAGTAGTATAGAAGGGACAGGGGCCGGGGAGCTGTTTTTT
TRBV7-9,TRBJ1-4,TRBD1,NA,17,CASSLRATDRGNEKLFF,TGTGCCAGCAGCCTACGAGCCACGGACAGGGGAAATGAAAAACTGTTTTTT
TRBV10-3,TRBJ1-5,TRBD1,NA,13,CAIKDRSNQPQHF,TGTGCCATTAAGGACAGGAGCAATCAGCCCCAGCATTTT
TRBV29-1,TRBJ2-1,NA,once,13,CTQRAPPYNEQFF,TGCACCCAGCGGGCCCCACCATACAATGAGCAGTTCTTC
TRBV5-1,TRBJ2-1,TRBD2,NA,16,CASTLGWRGDLNEQFF,TGCGCCAGCACCTTGGGCTGGCGGGGGGATCTCAATGAGCAGTTCTTC
TRBV5-1,TRBJ2-1,TRBD2,NA,17,CASSLASGASEHNEQFF,TGCGCCAGCAGCTTGGCTAGCGGGGCTAGCGAGCACAATGAGCAGTTCTTC
TRBV19,TRBJ1-5,NA,NA,14,CASSLSGGSQPQHF,TGTGCCAGTAGTCTTTCGGGGGGGAGTCAGCCCCAGCATTTT
TRBV5-6,TRBJ1-1,TRBD1,NA,13,CASRTGYDTEAFF,TGTGCCAGCAGGACAGGGTACGACACTGAAGCTTTCTTT
TRBV5-1,TRBJ1-4,NA,NA,14,CASSIRDLGEKLFF,TGCGCCAGCAGCATCCGGGACTTGGGGGAAAAACTGTTTTTT
TRBV9,TRBJ2-5,NA,NA,15,CASSSRGLSGETQYF,TGTGCCAGCAGCTCAAGGGGACTCTCAGGGGAGACCCAGTACTTC
TRBV28,TRBJ1-5,NA,NA,13,CASSPPGAQPQHF,TGTGCCAGCAGTCCCCCGGGAGCTCAGCCCCAGCATTTT
TRBV5-1,TRBJ2-3,TRBD1,once,18,CASSLGGTGHYSTDTQYF,TGCGCCAGCAGCTTGGGGGGGACAGGGCATTATAGCACAGATACGCAGTATTTT
TRBV19,TRBJ2-7,NA,NA,15,CASSPTSHSYYEQYF,TGTGCCAGCTCACCCACTAGCCACTCTTACTACGAGCAGTACTTC
TRBV19,TRBJ1-1,NA,NA,14,CASTRGAVDTEAFF,TGTGCCAGTACTCGGGGGGCAGTGGACACTGAAGCTTTCTTT
TRBV18,TRBJ2-5,NA,NA,17,CASSPAFSLGSQETQYF,TGTGCCAGCTCACCGGCTTTTTCCCTAGGGAGTCAAGAGACCCAGTACTTC
TRBV4-1,TRBJ1-1,TRBD1,NA,15,CASSQDRGQGSEAFF,TGCGCCAGCAGCCAAGATAGGGGACAGGGGTCTGAAGCTTTCTTT